Listed below are T cell receptor beta chains from one sample, sequenced in a study of CD8 T cell repertoires and HIV-1 epitope variants. TCRdb's copy holds only in-frame clones and misses some; the assay was immunoSEQ multiplex PCR. The table includes approximately 5,000 clones, roughly 64% detected once. Their cognate antigens are unknown. The sample was cultured CD8+ T cells derived from PBMCs. These receptors originate from a male donor with HIV. Each CDR3 is given with its conserved first and last residue.

V gene	J gene	CDR3 protein
TRBV7-6	TRBJ2-3	CASSATGAGDTQYF
TRBV5-5	TRBJ2-7	CASSLGGGNNEQYF
TRBV4-2	TRBJ2-1	CASSQEQGNEQFF
TRBV27	TRBJ2-1	CASSSTVSSYNEQFF
TRBV10-3	TRBJ2-1	CAIRDSAGGGNEQFF
TRBV5-6	TRBJ2-6	CASSLSWGNPLSGANVLTF
TRBV7-8	TRBJ2-3	CASSLATSGDTQYF
TRBV9	TRBJ1-3	CASSVARENSGNTIYF
TRBV5-1	TRBJ2-7	CASSLGLAGGGEYEQYF
TRBV6-5	TRBJ1-6	CASSPEGTYNSPLHF
TRBV11-1	TRBJ2-2	CASSVTGSGELFF
TRBV9	TRBJ1-5	CASSVTGDQPQHF
TRBV2	TRBJ1-2	CASLGQATYGYTF
TRBV5-1	TRBJ2-3	CASSLEKEGDTQYF
TRBV6-1	TRBJ1-4	CASSEGSLNEKLFF
TRBV6-5	TRBJ2-7	CASSYRTGSYEQYF
TRBV7-2	TRBJ2-7	CASSHIAGTGEQYF
TRBV27	TRBJ2-7	CASSLGGSEQYF
TRBV9	TRBJ2-1	CASSSGTNNEQFF
TRBV27	TRBJ2-5	CASSFLDGQETQYF
TRBV19	TRBJ2-7	CASSRGTGPGEQYF
TRBV5-4	TRBJ1-3	CASSLALRSGNTIYF
TRBV5-4	TRBJ2-3	CASSRREGRSDTQYF
TRBV5-1	TRBJ2-7	CASSLEVVSSYEQYF
TRBV15	TRBJ2-1	CATSSLGVMGGDEQFF
TRBV6-5	TRBJ2-1	CASSYSPSGENNEQFF